This TCR beta chain was sequenced in a study of spatial heterogeneity in lung cancer. Across the whole study: In raw reads, more than 8.5 appearances on average were recorded for each unique TCR and UMI combination.

Specified time point: sample taken at primary tumor resection. Sequencing covered unsorted whole RNA taken from tumor, nontumor lung or frozen PBMC. The CDR3 covers 12 residues. Germline V gene sequence: CDR1 DFQATT, CDR2 SNEGSKA (reference sequence). V lost 6 bases and J 4 bases, leaving 13 bases between the germline ends. TCRdb independently ran MiXCR on the 5' RACE reads; one entry per CDR3 protein. The table has about 20,000 distinct CDR3 sequences, around a fifth seen once. Sequenced here: PBMCs, sampled at surgery. The chain recombines TRBV20-1 with TRBJ2-7; D is uncertain. The TCR originated in a male donor with early-stage non-small cell lung cancer. The CDR3 region has the DNA TGCAGTGCCAGCGCGGCACTATACGAGCAGTACTTC. Its translation is CSASAALYEQYF.